This TCR beta chain came from a study of Ad26.COV2.S vaccination and SARS-CoV-2 variants. Documented treatment: around 19 received Ad26.COV2.S at low or high dose, single or two shots; roughly 5 received placebo; per-sample allocation not given. After the first vaccine or placebo injection, samples were drawn on day 63. This clone occurred once. This CDR3 has 15 amino acids. V was cut by 0 bases and J by 4 bases, with 11 bases left in between. In germline, CDR1 is SGDLS, CDR2 YYNGEE. Sequencing used immunoSEQ multiplex PCR; TCRdb keeps in-frame clones, though not all of them. The sample yields approximately 350,000 clones, 80% to 90% seen once.

V gene TRBV9 combines with J gene TRBJ2-1; TRBD1 is a possible D gene (6 bases). The TCR was taken from a person aged 18-65 years who received the Ad26.COV2.S COVID-19 vaccine or a placebo. The sample here was peripheral blood, taken in a trial of Ad26.COV2.S vaccine versus placebo. The CDR3 DNA is TGTGCCAGCAGCGTAGAGGGGACACCTTACAATGAGCAGTTCTTC. Translated: CASSVEGTPYNEQFF.